This TCR beta chain emerged from a study of shared clonotypes between healthy human individuals. Study details: A donor's plate count was three for CD4 naive and three for CD4 memory; CD8 naive had two and CD8 memory one.

Deep-level assay runs were performed. The repertoire was sequenced with immunoSEQ multiplex PCR; TCRdb's copy has only in-frame clones and lacks some. The table has about 2,200,000 clones, more than 85% seen once. Details on this clone: Antigen specificity is unknown.

Overall study findings and caveats: Non-shared clonotypes had lower generation probabilities than clonotypes shared by all four sorted-subset donors. Rarefaction curves obtained for sorted subsets showed sequencing incomplete despite large depth.

Only CD45RO-negative cells positively selected for CCR7 counted as naive CD8 cells, so terminally differentiated effector memory CD45RA+ cells were excluded. Germline CDR1 reads SNHLY; CDR2 reads FYNNEI. The V and J ends lost 6 bases and 6 bases respectively, with 18 bases between them. The CDR3 totals 15 residues. The sample consisted of naive CD8+ T cells from PBMCs. This rearrangement joins TRBV2 to TRBJ2-1, with D perhaps matching TRBD2 (5 bases). The receptor was isolated from a man younger than 35 in good health. Some clones in this sample may be carry-over from other donors' samples. The CDR3 bases are TGTGCCAGCAGCGTAGCCCCGGGGAGTGTCAATGAGCAGTTCTTC. Protein product: CASSVAPGSVNEQFF.